These T cell receptor beta chains were read from a single sample in a study of beta chain features in type 1 diabetes. Repertoires were generated with immunoSEQ multiplex PCR, while TCRdb's copy carries only in-frame clones and drops some. The sample includes about 200,000 clones, approximately 10% seen only once; the top ten take approximately 1.4%. What was sequenced was central memory CD4+ T cells from blood. Receptors were obtained from a man in his late teens or twenties in good health. The CDR3 runs from the conserved cysteine through the conserved F or W. A D gene is named only where the DNA matches it firmly. The size field is filled for only some rows; it gives once, few, many or a size class.

>TRBV9|TRBJ1-3|-|many
TGTGCCAGCAGCGTAGCTCCGCAGGTTGGAAACACCATATATTTT
CASSVAPQVGNTIYF
>TRBV6-5|TRBJ2-3|-|-
TGTGCCAGCAGTTACGCAGGGCGAGCCACAGATACGCAGTATTTT
CASSYAGRATDTQYF
>TRBV9|TRBJ1-1|-|few
TGTGCCAGCAGGGATTCATGGGCGAGGGTGATGAACACTGAAGCTTTCTTT
CASRDSWARVMNTEAFF
>TRBV29-1|TRBJ2-5|-|many
TGCAGCGTTGAGGGATGGGCCGATAGAGAGACCCAGTACTTC
CSVEGWADRETQYF
>TRBV4-2|TRBJ2-1|-|few
TGTGCCAGCAGTCAGATGGGCCTAGGGGGACAGTTCTTC
CASSQMGLGGQFF
>TRBV30|TRBJ2-3|-|few
TGTGCCTGGAGTGTACAACGCCTCATAGATACGCAGTATTTT
CAWSVQRLIDTQYF
>TRBV29-1|TRBJ2-1|TRBD2|-
TGCAGCGTTCCCCGGACTAGCGGGAAAATTCGCGACAATGAGCAGTTCTTC
CSVPRTSGKIRDNEQFF
>TRBV10-3|TRBJ2-7|-|few
TGTGCCATCAGTGAGTCAGGGGCCCCTTCCTACGAGCAGTACTTC
CAISESGAPSYEQYF
>TRBV10-3|TRBJ2-7|-|-
TGTGCCATCAGTGAAGGTGGGTGGAGCTACGAGCAGTACTTC
CAISEGGWSYEQYF
>TRBV19|TRBJ2-5|-|many
TGTGCCAGTAGTAGCACATGGCAAGAGACCCAGTACTTC
CASSSTWQETQYF
>TRBV7-2|TRBJ2-7|TRBD1|-
TGTGCCAGCACCCCGGGACAGGGACACTCCTACGAGCAGTACTTC
CASTPGQGHSYEQYF
>TRBV28|TRBJ2-7|TRBD1|-
TGTGCCAGCAGTCCGGGGACAGGAACCTACGAGCAGTACTTC
CASSPGTGTYEQYF
>TRBV4-1|TRBJ2-3|TRBD2|-
TGCGCCAGCAGCCAAGATGGGGCGGGAGGGCCCCCAGATACGCAGTATTTT
CASSQDGAGGPPDTQYF
>TRBV30|TRBJ1-2|-|-
TGTGCCTGGAGTCCAGGGGCGGAAAGCTACACCTTC
CAWSPGAESYTF
>TRBV10-3|TRBJ2-7|-|few
TGTGCCATCAGCCCGAGACAGGTGACCTCTTACGAGCAGTACTTC
CAISPRQVTSYEQYF
>TRBV7-2|TRBJ2-7|-|-
TGTGCCAGCAGCTTACAGAGCTCCTACGAGCAGTACTTC
CASSLQSSYEQYF
>TRBV5-1|TRBJ2-7|-|-
TGCGCCAGCAGCTCTTCCTACGAGCAGTACTTC
CASSSSYEQYF
>TRBV18|TRBJ2-1|TRBD2|many
TGTGCCAGCTCAACCCCGGGAGGGAGCAATGAGCAGTTCTTC
CASSTPGGSNEQFF
>TRBV7-9|TRBJ2-3|-|few
TGTGCCAGCAGCTTATTTGTATCCACAGATACGCAGTATTTT
CASSLFVSTDTQYF
>TRBV27|TRBJ2-7|TRBD1|few
TGTGCCAGCAGGCCCGGGACAGGAGACTACGAGCAGTACTTC
CASRPGTGDYEQYF
>TRBV19|TRBJ2-4|-|many
TGTGCCAGTAGTTTCGGGAAAAGAGCCAAAAACATTCAGTACTTC
CASSFGKRAKNIQYF
>TRBV30|TRBJ2-2|TRBD2|many
TGTGCCTGGAGAAAAGCGGGAGGACCTAACACCGGGGAGCTGTTTTTT
CAWRKAGGPNTGELFF
>TRBV10-3|TRBJ2-2|TRBD2|-
TGTGCCAGCACCTTAGCGGGAGGTGGCACCGGGGAGCTGTTTTTT
CASTLAGGGTGELFF
>TRBV15|TRBJ2-7|-|-
TGTGCCACCAGCGGAGGACTGTTCTACGAGCAGTACTTC
CATSGGLFYEQYF